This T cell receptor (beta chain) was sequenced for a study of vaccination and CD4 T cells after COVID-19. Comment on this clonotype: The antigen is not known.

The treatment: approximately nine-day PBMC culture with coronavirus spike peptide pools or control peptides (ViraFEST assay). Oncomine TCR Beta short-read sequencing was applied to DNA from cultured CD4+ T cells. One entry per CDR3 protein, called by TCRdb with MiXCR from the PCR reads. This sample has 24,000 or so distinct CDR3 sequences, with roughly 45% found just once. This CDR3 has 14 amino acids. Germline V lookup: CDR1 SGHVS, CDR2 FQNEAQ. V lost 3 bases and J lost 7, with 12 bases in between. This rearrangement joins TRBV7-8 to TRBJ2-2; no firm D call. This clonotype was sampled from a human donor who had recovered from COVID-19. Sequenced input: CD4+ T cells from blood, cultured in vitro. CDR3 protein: CASSFVLGDGELFF. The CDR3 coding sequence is TGTGCCAGCAGCTTTGTTCTCGGAGACGGGGAGCTGTTTTTT.